One sample yielded the 11 T cell receptor beta chains listed below, sequenced in a study of regulatory T cells in long-lasting Graves disease. The time point: persistent/refractory GD, antithyroid drugs over 5 years with positive TRAb. PBMC RNA served as the TCR library source. In building TCR beta libraries, iRepertoire HTBI primers were used together with Arm-PCR of CDR3 regions. TCRdb ran MiXCR on the multiplex PCR reads and lists one entry per CDR3 protein. The sample lists hundreds of thousands of distinct CDR3 sequences, roughly 20% occurring once. The starting material was peripheral blood mononuclear cells (PBMCs), obtained when the disease was refractory, from a patient treated with antithyroid drugs. These receptors were collected from a female donor with Graves disease.

This sequence joins TRBV20-1 and TRBJ2-3; D unclear. The V end was cut by 2 bases, the J end by 3 bases, with 21 bases between. In germline, CDR1 is DFQATT, CDR2 SNEGSKA (reference sequence). This CDR3 has 17 residues. The CDR3 reads CSARTAFNRGPTDTQYF. The DNA of the CDR3 is TGCAGTGCTAGAACGGCCTTCAACCGCGGCCCTACAGATACGCAGTATTTT.

This clonotype has a count of ten or more. The rearrangement links TRBV28 to TRBJ2-7, with 7 bases lining up with TRBD2. This CDR3 comprises 19 residues. V lost 2 bases, J lost 4 bases, and 20 bases stayed unmatched. Germline V gene lookup returns CDR1 MDHEN and CDR2 SYDVKM. CDR3: CASSLLPSLERESSYEQYF. The CDR3 nucleotides read TGTGCCAGCAGTTTACTCCCCTCCCTTGAGCGGGAAAGTTCATACGAGCAGTACTTC.

This clonotype was recorded at least ten times. The genes are TRBV7-2 and TRBJ2-7, with a weak D call TRBD1 (7 bases). Germline V CDR1 and CDR2: SGHTA, FQGNSA. CDR3 length equals 15 residues. V lost 0 bases and J 3 bases, leaving 12 bases between the germline ends. DNA of the CDR3: TGTGCCAGCAGCTTAGCTGGTCAGGGGGGCTACGAGCAGTACTTC. Protein product: CASSLAGQGGYEQYF. The variable domain in full, completed from reference TRBV7-2 and TRBJ2-7, reads GAGVSQSPSNKVTEKGKDVELRCDPISGHTALYWYRQSLGQGLEFLIYFQGNSAPDKSGLPSDRFSAERTGGSVSTLTIQRTQQEDSAVYLCASSLAGQGGYEQYFGPGTRLTVT.

This clonotype has ten or more counts. The chain uses TRBV3-1 and TRBJ2-7, with D possibly being TRBD2 (6 bases). The CDR3 has 14 residues. Germline V gene lookup returns CDR1 LGHDT and CDR2 YNNKEL (reference sequence). The V end lost 8 bases, the J end lost 1 base, and 15 bases lay between the germline ends. CDR3 nucleotide sequence: TGTGCCAGCGGGGTAGGAGGGTTTTCCTACGAGCAGTACTTC. It translates to CASGVGGFSYEQYF.

The chain combines TRBV19 with TRBJ2-2; TRBD2 aligns across 10 bases. V was clipped by 5 bases and J by 6 bases; unmatched bases: 15. The CDR3 totals 18 residues. Germline V gene lookup returns CDR1 LNHDA and CDR2 SQIVND (reference sequence). The CDR3 protein is CASSVFPPSGSAPGELFF. The CDR3 DNA reads as TGTGCCAGTAGTGTATTCCCCCCTAGCGGGAGTGCCCCCGGGGAGCTGTTTTTT.

Concerning this clonotype itself: Since a much larger clone is just one base distant, this may be a read error. The chain combines TRBV12-3 or TRBV12-4 with TRBJ1-1; D perhaps matches TRBD1 (6 bases). The CDR3 loop spans 15 amino acids. The CDR3 DNA follows: TGTGCCAGCGGGCGAGGGGGGGCAGTAAACACTGAAGCTCTCTTT. It translates to CASGRGGAVNTEALF.

At least ten counts were recorded for this clonotype. The rearrangement links TRBV27 to TRBJ2-7; D may be TRBD1 (6 bases). V shed 2 bases and J shed 3 bases, with 14 bases lying between them. The germline CDR1 and CDR2 sequences are MNHEY and SMNVEV (reference sequence). CDR3 length: 15 residues. CDR3 sequence reads: CASSLTLTGFYEQYF. DNA for the CDR3: TGTGCCAGCAGTTTAACGCTAACAGGGTTCTACGAGCAGTACTTC.

This clonotype was observed a handful of times. Mismatch with germline at one junction end may stem from a read error. This sequence joins TRBV7-9 and TRBJ1-5, with TRBD1 matching 7 bases. This CDR3 is built from 14 residues. Looked up from germline, CDR1 is SEHNR and CDR2 is FQNEAQ (reference sequence). This CDR3 reads CASSDRDSPQAQHF. CDR3 bases: TGTGCCAGCAGCGATCGGGACAGTCCTCAGGCCCAGCATTTT. The whole variable domain, remainder taken from reference TRBV7-9 and TRBJ1-5, is DTGVSQNPRHKITKRGQNVTFRCDPISEHNRLYWYRQTLGQGPEFLTYFQNEAQLEKSRLLSDRFSAERPKGSFSTLEIQRTEQGDSAMYLCASSDRDSPQAQHFGDGTRLSIL.

The gene calls are TRBV19 and TRBJ2-6, with 9 bases matching TRBD1. The CDR3 totals 16 residues. Germline CDR1 reads LNHDA; CDR2 reads SQIVND (reference sequence). Losses at the gene ends were 7 bases for V and 2 bases for J; bases not matched to a gene: 6. The CDR3 loop reads CASTRDREAGANVLTF. The CDR3 DNA reads TGTGCCAGTACCCGGGACAGGGAGGCTGGGGCCAACGTCCTGACTTTC.

This clonotype has at least ten counts. V is TRBV7-3 and J is TRBJ1-1; the D gene is possibly TRBD1 (5 bases). Deletions cut 0 bases from V and 4 bases from J, with 12 bases between. CDR1 is SGHTA, CDR2 FQGTGA, per germline. The CDR3 covers 15 residues. Here the CDR3 DNA reads TGTGCCAGCAGCTTAACGGGAGGGGCGATCACTGAAGCTTTCTTT. The encoded protein is CASSLTGGAITEAFF.

This clonotype was detected a few times. The CDR3 nucleotides are TGTGCCAGTAGTAGGTTTGGCGGGAGTGTCTACGAGCAGTACTTC. This translates into CASSRFGGSVYEQYF. The chain recombines TRBV19 with TRBJ2-7; 7 bases align to TRBD2. The CDR3 length is 15 residues. Germline V lookup: CDR1 LNHDA, CDR2 SQIVND (reference sequence). The V segment lost 4 bases and the J segment 3 bases; nucleotides outside the gene matches: 9.